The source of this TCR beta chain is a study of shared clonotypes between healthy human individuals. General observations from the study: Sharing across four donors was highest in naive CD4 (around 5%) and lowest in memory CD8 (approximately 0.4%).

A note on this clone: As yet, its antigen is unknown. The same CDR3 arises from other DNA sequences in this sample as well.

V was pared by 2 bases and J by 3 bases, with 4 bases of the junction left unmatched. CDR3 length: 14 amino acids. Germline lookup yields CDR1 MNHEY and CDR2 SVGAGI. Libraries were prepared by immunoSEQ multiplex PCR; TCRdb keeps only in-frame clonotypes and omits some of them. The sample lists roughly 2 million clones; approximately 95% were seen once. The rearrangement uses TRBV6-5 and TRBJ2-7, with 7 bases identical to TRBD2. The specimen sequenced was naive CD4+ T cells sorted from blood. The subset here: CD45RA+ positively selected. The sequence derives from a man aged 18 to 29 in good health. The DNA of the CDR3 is TGTGCCAGCAGTTACCATGGCGGGGGCTACGAGCAGTACTTC. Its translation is CASSYHGGGYEQYF.